This T cell receptor beta chain appears in the sequencing data of a study of neoadjuvant anti-PD-1 for oral cavity cancer. Looking at the study overall: Non-progressing patients received a fourth nivolumab dose near day 43, then surgery on days 50-56. Overall study results and limits: With three patients per group, TCR findings need larger cohorts.

Clones were sequenced by immunoSEQ multiplex PCR, and TCRdb holds only the in-frame ones, with some missing. The sample has tens of thousands of clones, around 80% seen once; the top ten hold 3% to 3.5%. A note on this clone: Antigen specificity is unknown.

Germline CDR1 SGHDT, CDR2 YYEEEE. V shed 3 bases and J shed 3 bases, with 16 bases lying between them. This CDR3 contains 15 residues. The chain combines TRBV5-6 with TRBJ2-7; weak D call: TRBD1 (6 bases). The sequence derives from a person between 40 and 80 years old with oral cavity squamous cell carcinoma. Specimen: PBMCs, collected before nivolumab (anti-PD-1) treatment. The DNA for the CDR3 is TGTGCCAGCAGCTACTCTACAGGGATCGGCTACGAGCAGTACTTC. It encodes CASSYSTGIGYEQYF. The variable domain in full, completed from reference TRBV5-6 and TRBJ2-7, reads DAGVTQSPTHLIKTRGQQVTLRCSPKSGHDTVSWYQQALGQGPQFIFQYYEEEERQRGNFPDRFSGHQFPNYSSELNVNALLLGDSALYLCASSYSTGIGYEQYFGPGTRLTVT.